Listed below are T cell receptor beta chains from one sample, sequenced in a study of blood T cell repertoires in COVID-19. Assay used: immunoSEQ multiplex PCR; TCRdb lists only in-frame clones, some missing. The table has 110,000 or so clones, around 89% seen once. Material: peripheral blood. These receptors were obtained from a woman in her forties or fifties with acute or convalescent COVID-19. The CDR3 runs from the conserved cysteine through the conserved F or W. The D gene is left open where the match is weak. Clone size, where shown, is once, few, many, or a class for clones that have expanded.

V	D	size	J	DNA	CDR3
TRBV7-2	.	.	TRBJ1-2	TGTGCCAGCAGCTTAAGGGCCAGGGAATATGGCTACACCTTC	CASSLRAREYGYTF
TRBV19	.	few	TRBJ1-2	TGTGCCAGTAGTACCCTCTATGGCTACACCTTC	CASSTLYGYTF
TRBV10-2	.	once	TRBJ2-5	TGCGCCAGCAGTTGGGACTCAAGTAGGGAGACCCAGTACTTC	CASSWDSSRETQYF
TRBV12-3/TRBV12-4	.	once	TRBJ2-1	TGTGCCAGCAGTTTGCCCGGGTCCCATGAGCAGTTCTTC	CASSLPGSHEQFF
TRBV24-1	TRBD1	once	TRBJ2-7	TGTGCCACCAGTGATATAGGGACAGGGGGCCACGAGCAGTACTTC	CATSDIGTGGHEQYF
TRBV2	.	.	TRBJ1-3	TGTGCCAGCAGTGTAATGGGCCAGGGAAACACCATATATTTT	CASSVMGQGNTIYF
TRBV25-1	.	few	TRBJ1-2	TGTGCCAGCAGCCCCTCGGGGGGGACTGGCTACACCTTC	CASSPSGGTGYTF
TRBV4-3	.	.	TRBJ2-7	TGCGCCAGCAGCCAAGATAGCGGAAACTACGAGCAGTACTTC	CASSQDSGNYEQYF
TRBV10-3	TRBD1	.	TRBJ1-1	TGTGCCACGACAGGGGGCCCGAAGGCTGAAGCTTTCTTT	CATTGGPKAEAFF
TRBV4-3	.	.	TRBJ2-7	TGCGCCAGCAGCCAAGATCACCACGGCAGCGCATTCTCCTACGAGCAGTACTTC	CASSQDHHGSAFSYEQYF
TRBV28	.	.	TRBJ2-1	TGTGCCAGCAGTTCCCTCGGGGCAGGGAACAGCGGGCCGCTCAATGAGCAGTTCTTC	CASSSLGAGNSGPLNEQFF
TRBV28	.	.	TRBJ1-2	TGTGCCAGCACCATTGGACACGGACACTATGGCTACACCTTC	CASTIGHGHYGYTF
TRBV6-5	.	.	TRBJ1-1	TGTGCCAGCAGGTATCCAACGGGTCGGGGTGAAGCTTTCTTT	CASRYPTGRGEAFF
TRBV5-1	TRBD1	.	TRBJ1-2	TGCGCCAGCAGCTCACAGGGGGAGCAGGGCTACACCTTC	CASSSQGEQGYTF
TRBV28	.	.	TRBJ2-5	TGTGCCAGCAGTTTCGATGGAGAGGGAGCCCAAGAGACCCAGTACTTC	CASSFDGEGAQETQYF
TRBV6-5	.	.	TRBJ2-4	TGTGCCAGTACACAGGGATCCAAAAACATTCAGTACTTC	CASTQGSKNIQYF
TRBV12-5	.	few	TRBJ1-1	TGTGCTAGTGGTTTGGCCTATCAGGGGTTGGACACTGAAGCTTTCTTT	CASGLAYQGLDTEAFF
TRBV11-2	TRBD1	once	TRBJ1-1	TGTGCCAGCAGCTTAATTAGGGACAGAAACACTGAAGCTTTCTTT	CASSLIRDRNTEAFF
TRBV30	.	.	TRBJ2-5	TGTGCCTGGAGATGGGACTCCGAGGGAATAAAAGTAGTGGGGGACCAGTACTTC	CAWRWDSEGIKVVGDQYF
TRBV19	.	once	TRBJ1-4	TGTGCCAGTAGTATATTGGGGGGGGAAGGAAAACTGTTTTTT	CASSILGGEGKLFF
TRBV28	.	.	TRBJ1-6	TGTGCCAGCAGCGGTATTAATTCACCCCTCCACTTT	CASSGINSPLHF
TRBV15	TRBD2	.	TRBJ2-1	TGTGCCACCAGCAGAAAGCCGGGACTAGCGGGCGACATGGAGCAGTTCTTC	CATSRKPGLAGDMEQFF
TRBV9	TRBD1	.	TRBJ1-4	TGTGCCAGCAGCGTCTCACCCGGGACAGGAACCGCAACTAATGAAAAACTGTTTTTT	CASSVSPGTGTATNEKLFF
TRBV19	TRBD1	.	TRBJ2-1	TGTGCCAGTAGTATTCGGGACAGTACCTACAATGAGCAGTTCTTC	CASSIRDSTYNEQFF
TRBV7-2	.	.	TRBJ1-5	TGTGCCAGCAGCTTGTTTGTACAGGGCAATCAGCCCCAGCATTTT	CASSLFVQGNQPQHF
TRBV7-2	.	.	TRBJ2-3	TGTGCCAGCAGCTCGTTCGGCACAGATACGCAGTATTTT	CASSSFGTDTQYF
TRBV7-6	.	.	TRBJ2-1	TGTGCCAGCAGCTTAGCAGTCAAGGGGCTGCAGTTCTTC	CASSLAVKGLQFF
TRBV24-1	TRBD2	.	TRBJ2-7	TGTGCCACCAGTGATCAGCGGGACGGGTACTACGAGCAGTACTTC	CATSDQRDGYYEQYF
TRBV7-2	TRBD1	.	TRBJ1-5	TGTGCCAGCAGCTTAGGATTGGTAGGGGGCTCTGATCAGCCCCAGCATTTT	CASSLGLVGGSDQPQHF
TRBV9	.	.	TRBJ2-2	TGTGCCAGCAGCCCTTACACCGGGGAGCTGTTTTTT	CASSPYTGELFF
TRBV9	.	few	TRBJ1-5	TGTGCCAGCAGCGTCAGGGTGGATAGCAATCAGCCCCAGCATTTT	CASSVRVDSNQPQHF
TRBV2	.	.	TRBJ1-2	TGTGCCAGCAGCCCCATTTTAACAGTGAGGGCCTCTAAAGGCTACACCTTC	CASSPILTVRASKGYTF
TRBV20-1	.	.	TRBJ2-1	TGCAGTGCTAGGTCATACAATGAGCAGTTCTTC	CSARSYNEQFF
TRBV28	.	.	TRBJ1-1	TGTGCCAGCAGTCGGTCAACCCCTGAAGCTTTCTTT	CASSRSTPEAFF
TRBV27	.	.	TRBJ1-2	TGTGTTACTAAGCAGGGACTCTATGGCTACACCTTC	CVTKQGLYGYTF
TRBV5-5	.	once	TRBJ2-7	TGTGCCAGCAGCTTAACAGGGTTTTTGAAAAACGAGCAGTACTTC	CASSLTGFLKNEQYF
TRBV24-1	TRBD2	.	TRBJ2-2	TGTGCCACCAGTGAGACAACTAGCGGTGCGAGGGTTACCGGGGAGCTGTTTTTT	CATSETTSGARVTGELFF
TRBV28	.	.	TRBJ2-1	TGTGCCAGCAGTTTAGTGGGAGTTAACGTCGCCGATGAGCAGTTCTTC	CASSLVGVNVADEQFF
TRBV15	.	.	TRBJ2-5	TGTGCCACCAGCAGAGTAGACAGCCAAGAGACCCAGTACTTC	CATSRVDSQETQYF
TRBV28	.	.	TRBJ1-2	TGTGCCAGCAGTTCCTCGCCTGGTTTCGGGACACTTAACTATGGCTACACCTTC	CASSSSPGFGTLNYGYTF
TRBV10-3	.	.	TRBJ2-5	TGTGCCATCAGGGGAAACGCGGGAGAGACCCAGTACTTC	CAIRGNAGETQYF
TRBV7-6	TRBD1	.	TRBJ1-2	TGTGCCAGCAGCTTAAGGGTGGAAGTGGGACAGGAGAACTCAAACTATGGCTACACCTTC	CASSLRVEVGQENSNYGYTF